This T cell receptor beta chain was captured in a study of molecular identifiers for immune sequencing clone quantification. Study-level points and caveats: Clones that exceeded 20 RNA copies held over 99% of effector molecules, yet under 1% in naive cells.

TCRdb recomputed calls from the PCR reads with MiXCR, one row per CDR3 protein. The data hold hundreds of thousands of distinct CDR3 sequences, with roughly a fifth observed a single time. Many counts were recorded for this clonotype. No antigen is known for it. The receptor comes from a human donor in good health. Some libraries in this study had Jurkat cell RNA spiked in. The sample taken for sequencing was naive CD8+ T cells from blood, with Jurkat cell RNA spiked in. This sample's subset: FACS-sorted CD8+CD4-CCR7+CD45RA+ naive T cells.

The CDR3, as DNA: TGTGCCAGCAGTTCTTCTAGCTTGGGTACAGATACGCAGTATTTT. Protein sequence: CASSSSSLGTDTQYF. V is TRBV27 and J is TRBJ2-3, with D perhaps matching TRBD2 (5 bases). This CDR3 has 15 amino acids. V lost 4 bases, J lost 3 bases, and 14 bases lay in between. Germline-derived CDR1 and CDR2 are MNHEY and SMNVEV (reference sequence).